The 9 T cell receptor beta chains below come from one sample, sequenced in a study of healthy donors' naive CD4 and CD8 T cells. TCR libraries were built from around 0.45 ug of total RNA by linear amplification. TCRdb re-derived calls from the reads in MiXCR, one entry per CDR3 protein. Among about 180,000 distinct CDR3 sequences, about four fifths were seen once, and the ten largest hold 2% to 2.5%. Sequencing was performed on naive CD4+ and CD8+ T cells sorted from blood, pooled from several donors. The receptors originated from a pool of human donors in good health; the sample pools cells from several healthy donors.

This clonotype came up a few times. This chain connects TRBV29-1 to TRBJ2-5, with 8 bases identical to TRBD1. Germline assignment: CDR1 SQVTM and CDR2 ANQGSEA. This CDR3 is built from 16 residues. Trimming removed 7 bases from V and 0 bases from J; junction bases left unmatched: 13. CDR3 protein: CSADLGTGVDQETQYF. The CDR3 nucleotides read TGCAGCGCAGATCTAGGGACAGGAGTAGACCAAGAGACCCAGTACTTC.

CDR3 coding DNA: TGCAGTGCTAGGAACAGGGGAGACTATGGCTACACCTTC. Translated, it gives CSARNRGDYGYTF. This chain connects TRBV20-1 to TRBJ1-2; 7 nucleotides align to TRBD1. Germline assignment: CDR1 DFQATT and CDR2 SNEGSKA (reference sequence). This CDR3 comprises 13 residues. The J segment lost 3 bases and the V segment lost 3 bases, leaving 4 bases of the junction unmatched.

The chain carries TRBV10-3 and TRBJ1-1; D remains ambiguous. The CDR3 consists of 12 residues. V lost 2 bases to trimming and J lost 1 base, with 2 bases between them. In germline, CDR1 is ENHRY, CDR2 SYGVKD. CDR3 sequence reads: CAISEGNTEAFF. CDR3 sequence (DNA): TGTGCCATCAGTGAGGGGAACACTGAAGCTTTCTTT.

J is TRBJ2-4 and V is TRBV29-1; D assignment may be TRBD1 or TRBD2 (5 bases each). Germline V CDR1 and CDR2: SQVTM, ANQGSEA. Between the trimmed V and J ends, which lost 3 bases and 0 bases, there was a span of 6 bases. The CDR3 loop spans 13 amino acids. This CDR3 is CSVEGTAKNIQYF. The CDR3 DNA is TGCAGCGTTGAGGGGACAGCCAAAAACATTCAGTACTTC.

This clonotype appeared once. V is TRBV15 and J is TRBJ2-5; 7 bases fit TRBD1. The germline gives CDR1 LNHNV, CDR2 YYDKDF (reference sequence). This CDR3 has 14 residues. The V segment lost 5 bases and the J segment 5 bases; nucleotides outside the gene matches: 8. CDR3 residues: CATSERQGRETQYF. CDR3 coding DNA: TGTGCCACCAGCGAAAGACAGGGACGGGAGACCCAGTACTTC.

This clonotype has a handful of counts. V gene TRBV29-1 combines with J gene TRBJ1-1, with 9 bases fitting TRBD1. CDR3 length: 14 amino acids. Per the germline V gene, CDR1 is SQVTM and CDR2 is ANQGSEA. Trimming removed 7 bases from V and 0 bases from J; junction bases left unmatched: 6. The CDR3 region is CSARDRELNTEAFF. For the CDR3, the DNA is TGCAGCGCCCGGGACAGGGAGTTGAACACTGAAGCTTTCTTT.

This clonotype was observed a few times. The J gene is TRBJ2-2, the V gene TRBV10-3; no definite D call. The CDR3 loop spans 11 amino acids. Germline V CDR1 and CDR2: ENHRY, SYGVKD. Trimming pared 8 bases from V and 4 bases from J, leaving 5 bases between. CDR3 sequence reads: CAILVTGELFF. The CDR3 DNA is TGTGCCATCTTGGTCACCGGGGAGCTGTTTTTT.

The V and J genes are TRBV5-5 and TRBJ1-1; maybe TRBD1 (5 bases). Deletions cut 1 base from V and 0 bases from J, with 10 bases between. The CDR3 is made up of 15 amino acids. Germline lookup yields CDR1 SGHKS and CDR2 YYEKEE (reference sequence). This CDR3 is CASSLIQGLNTEAFF. CDR3 nucleotide sequence: TGTGCCAGCAGCTTGATTCAGGGTTTGAACACTGAAGCTTTCTTT.

V and J are TRBV12-5 and TRBJ2-7; D is unresolved. CDR1 and CDR2 from the germline V gene are LGHNT and FRNRAP. The CDR3 loop spans 13 amino acids. V was cut by 3 bases and J by 5 bases, with 11 bases left in between. CDR3 sequence: CASGFDIDHEQYF. In DNA form, the CDR3 reads TGTGCTAGTGGTTTTGATATCGACCACGAGCAGTACTTC.